The 27 T cell receptor beta chains given below trace back to one sample, sequenced in a study of blood T cell repertoires in COVID-19. Method: immunoSEQ multiplex PCR; TCRdb's copy keeps in-frame clones and lacks some. This table has roughly 180,000 clones, roughly 76% appearing once. Sample: peripheral blood. The origin of the receptors is a woman aged 40 to 50 with COVID-19, enrolled during active disease.

This chain uses TRBV5-6 with TRBJ2-2; unclear D gene. The CDR3 covers 13 residues. V lost 4 bases, J lost 6 bases, and 10 bases lay in between. Germline lookup yields CDR1 SGHDT and CDR2 YYEEEE. The DNA of the CDR3 is TGTGCCAGCAGCATTCAAGCCTCCGGGGAGCTGTTTTTT. This translates into CASSIQASGELFF. Supplemented by reference TRBV5-6 and TRBJ2-2, the full variable domain reads DAGVTQSPTHLIKTRGQQVTLRCSPKSGHDTVSWYQQALGQGPQFIFQYYEEEERQRGNFPDRFSGHQFPNYSSELNVNALLLGDSALYLCASSIQASGELFFGEGSRLTVL.

In its sample, this clone was seen once. V gene TRBV20-1 combines with J gene TRBJ2-5; D unclear. Deletions cut 8 bases from V and 3 bases from J, with 10 bases between. Germline CDR1 reads DFQATT; CDR2 reads SNEGSKA (reference sequence). The CDR3 has 11 residues. CDR3 DNA: TGCAGTCGCCGGGTGGAAGAGACCCAGTACTTC. This encodes CSRRVEETQYF.

The genes are TRBV7-6 and TRBJ2-5, with 8 bases lining up with TRBD1. The CDR3 contains 15 residues. Germline-derived CDR1 and CDR2 are SGHVS and FNYEAQ. J was trimmed by 4 bases and V by 6 bases; bases with no gene match: 10. The CDR3 protein is CASRPGQGRAETQYF. Written as DNA, the CDR3 is TGTGCCAGCAGACCAGGACAGGGCAGGGCAGAGACCCAGTACTTC.

The genes are TRBV11-1 and TRBJ2-2; 7 bases line up with TRBD2. The germline CDR1 and CDR2 sequences are SGHAT and FQDESV (reference sequence). The CDR3 is 14 residues long. After removal of 5 bases from V and 2 bases from J, the junction contained 2 bases not matched to a gene. The DNA of the CDR3 is TGTGCCAGCAGCCAAGCGGGAAACACCGGGGAGCTGTTTTTT. This sequence encodes CASSQAGNTGELFF.

This sequence joins TRBV6-5 and TRBJ1-5, with TRBD1 as a possible D gene (6 bases). Germline assignment: CDR1 MNHEY and CDR2 SVGAGI. V lost 7 bases and J lost 6, with 16 bases in between. The CDR3 has 14 amino acids. CDR3 residues: CASKVGGAGQPQHF. The CDR3, as DNA: TGTGCCAGCAAGGTCGGGGGGGCTGGTCAGCCCCAGCATTTT.

CDR3 residues: CASSSAGQNYGYTF. DNA of the CDR3: TGTGCCAGCAGTTCCGCGGGACAGAACTATGGCTACACCTTC. The gene calls are TRBV27 and TRBJ1-2; TRBD1 matches at 7 bases. Germline CDR1 is MNHEY and CDR2 is SMNVEV (reference sequence). V was pared by 4 bases and J by 2 bases, with 4 bases of the junction left unmatched. The CDR3 has 14 amino acids.

Only a few counts were recorded for this clone. The V call is TRBV4-1, the J call TRBJ2-7; 10 bases match TRBD2. Unmatched junction bases numbered 3, after V lost 1 base and J lost 3 bases. Germline-derived CDR1 and CDR2 are MGHRA and YSYEKL. The CDR3 sequence is 15 residues long. The CDR3 nucleotides read TGCGCCAGCAGCCAAGTACCTAGCGGGAGCTACGAGCAGTACTTC. It translates to CASSQVPSGSYEQYF.

This clone was seen a few times. The chain is built from TRBV11-3 and TRBJ2-2, with D tentatively TRBD1 (5 bases). This CDR3 is 13 amino acids long. CDR1 and CDR2 (germline): SGHNT, YENEEA. The ends were cut back, 1 base at V and 7 bases at J, with 7 bases in the middle. The CDR3 is CASSLGQFGELFF. DNA of the CDR3: TGTGCCAGCAGCTTAGGACAGTTCGGGGAGCTGTTTTTT. Using reference TRBV11-3 and TRBJ2-2 for the parts outside the CDR3, the full variable domain is EAGVVQSPRYKIIEKKQPVAFWCNPISGHNTLYWYLQNLGQGPELLIRYENEEAVDDSQLPKDRFSAERLKGVDSTLKIQPAELGDSAVYLCASSLGQFGELFFGEGSRLTVL.

The V call is TRBV5-6, the J call TRBJ2-1; 11 bases line up with TRBD2. The CDR3 is 15 residues long. V dropped 1 base and J dropped 4; count of bases not matched to a gene: 1. Looked up from germline, CDR1 is SGHDT and CDR2 is YYEEEE. In nucleotides, the CDR3 is TGTGCCAGCAGCTTGACTAGCGGGAGTTACAATGAGCAGTTCTTC. It codes for CASSLTSGSYNEQFF.

The CDR3 sequence is CASSNAPGQEITEAFF. The CDR3 coding sequence is TGTGCCAGCAGCAATGCGCCGGGACAGGAAATCACTGAAGCTTTCTTT. The rearrangement joins TRBV5-5 to TRBJ1-1; 8 bases are a match to TRBD1. The CDR3 runs to 16 residues. The J segment lost 4 bases and the V segment lost 4 bases, leaving 12 bases of the junction unmatched. CDR1 and CDR2 from the germline V gene are SGHKS and YYEKEE (reference sequence).

The chain links TRBV7-2 to TRBJ2-5; D unresolved. Trimming removed 8 bases at V and 1 base at J, with 11 bases between. This CDR3 is built from 13 residues. Germline assignment: CDR1 SGHTA and CDR2 FQGNSA. The CDR3 protein is CASASGPQETQYF. As DNA, the CDR3 is TGTGCCAGCGCCAGTGGGCCCCAAGAGACCCAGTACTTC.

The chain joins TRBV11-2 to TRBJ2-1, with D tentatively TRBD1 (5 bases). The CDR3 is 14 residues long. Between the trimmed V and J ends, which lost 1 base and 4 bases, there was a span of 8 bases. Germline-derived CDR1 and CDR2 are SGHAT and FQNNGV. The chain's CDR3 is CASSLGQNYNEQFF. For the CDR3, the DNA is TGTGCCAGCAGCTTAGGACAGAATTACAATGAGCAGTTCTTC. The full variable domain, rest sourced from reference TRBV11-2 and TRBJ2-1, is EAGVAQSPRYKIIEKRQSVAFWCNPISGHATLYWYQQILGQGPKLLIQFQNNGVVDDSQLPKDRFSAERLKGVDSTLKIQPAKLEDSAVYLCASSLGQNYNEQFFGPGTRLTVL.

This clone was counted a single time. The rearrangement uses TRBV6-5 and TRBJ2-1, with 8 bases aligning to TRBD1. The germline V gene has CDR1 MNHEY and CDR2 SVGAGI. Losses at the gene ends were 6 bases for V and 2 bases for J; bases not matched to a gene: 6. The CDR3 has 15 amino acids. This CDR3 is CASSRTGPTYNEQFF. CDR3 in DNA: TGTGCCAGCAGCCGGACAGGGCCAACCTACAATGAGCAGTTCTTC.

The CDR3 loop reads CAIGDTLTGELFF. In DNA, the CDR3 is TGTGCCATTGGGGACACGCTCACCGGGGAGCTGTTTTTT. V usage is TRBV10-3 and J usage is TRBJ2-2, with D possibly being TRBD1 (6 bases). The CDR3 runs 13 residues. Looked up from germline, CDR1 is ENHRY and CDR2 is SYGVKD. Trimming removed 9 bases at V and 4 bases at J, with 12 bases between.

This chain joins TRBV19 and TRBJ1-1; 8 bases align to TRBD1. The CDR3 loop spans 14 amino acids. The germline V gene encodes CDR1 LNHDA and CDR2 SQIVND (reference sequence). The V gene end was trimmed by 5 bases and the J gene end by 0 bases; junction bases not matched to a gene: 2. The CDR3 DNA reads as TGTGCCAGTAGTCGGGACAGGATGAACACTGAAGCTTTCTTT. Translated: CASSRDRMNTEAFF.

This clone was observed a few times. The rearrangement joins TRBV28 to TRBJ1-4; tentatively, D is TRBD1 (6 bases). The germline gives CDR1 MDHEN, CDR2 SYDVKM. This CDR3 is built from 15 residues. V lost 4 bases, J lost 8 bases, and 17 bases lay in between. The CDR3 DNA reads as TGTGCCAGCAGTTATCTCGGGGGGGGCGAGGAAAAACTGTTTTTT. Amino acids: CASSYLGGGEEKLFF.

The chain uses TRBV5-4 and TRBJ2-7, with 7 bases aligning to TRBD1. CDR3 length: 14 amino acids. The V and J ends lost 4 bases and 5 bases, in that order; junction bases with no gene match: 9. Looked up from germline, CDR1 is SGHNT and CDR2 is YYREEE (reference sequence). The CDR3 loop is CASSPQGTWNEQYF. The CDR3 DNA follows: TGTGCCAGCAGCCCACAGGGGACGTGGAACGAGCAGTACTTC.

The chain couples TRBV6-6 to TRBJ2-5; weak D call: TRBD2 (6 bases). V gave up 6 bases and J gave up 4 bases, with 18 bases separating them. CDR3 length equals 15 residues. Germline V CDR1 and CDR2: MNHNY, SVGAGI (reference sequence). This CDR3 reads CASSSGMRGGETQYF. The CDR3 DNA reads as TGTGCCAGCAGCTCCGGGATGAGGGGAGGAGAGACCCAGTACTTC.

V and J are TRBV11-2 and TRBJ1-6; TRBD1 aligns across 9 bases. CDR3 size: 16 residues. V lost 5 bases and J lost 7; bases outside the gene matches: 9. Germline CDR1 reads SGHAT; CDR2 reads FQNNGV. The CDR3 bases are TGTGCCAGCAGCAGCTGGACAGGGGACATCAATTCACCCCTCCACTTT. Translating it yields CASSSWTGDINSPLHF.

This chain joins TRBV6-5 and TRBJ2-7; 14 positions agree with TRBD2. The V segment lost 6 bases and the J segment 9 bases; nucleotides outside the gene matches: 7. The CDR3 is 14 amino acids. CDR1 is MNHEY, CDR2 SVGAGI, per germline. The CDR3 region is CASRRPGTSGGQYF. CDR3 bases: TGTGCCAGCAGGAGGCCCGGGACTAGCGGGGGGCAGTACTTC.

This chain uses TRBV5-4 with TRBJ2-4, with 7 bases fitting TRBD1. After removal of 3 bases from V and 0 bases from J, the junction contained 9 bases not matched to a gene. Germline-derived CDR1 and CDR2 are SGHNT and YYREEE (reference sequence). The CDR3 contains 17 residues. The CDR3 DNA reads TGTGCCAGCAGCTCAGGGGGAAGACAACTAGCCAAAAACATTCAGTACTTC. The encoded protein is CASSSGGRQLAKNIQYF.

The rearrangement links TRBV29-1 to TRBJ1-1; 9 nucleotides align to TRBD1. Germline V lookup: CDR1 SQVTM, CDR2 ANQGSEA. This CDR3 region has 16 residues. V dropped 7 bases and J dropped 0; count of bases not matched to a gene: 12. The CDR3 DNA is TGCAGCGCCAAGACAGGGGGTCTGGGCATGAACACTGAAGCTTTCTTT. This codes for CSAKTGGLGMNTEAFF.

J is TRBJ1-1 and V is TRBV27; TRBD1 agrees at 8 bases. Germline CDR1 MNHEY, CDR2 SMNVEV (reference sequence). This CDR3 has 15 residues. V gave up 6 bases and J gave up 6 bases; unmatched junction bases: 12. CDR3: CASRDLMSTGAEAFF. Here the CDR3 DNA reads TGTGCCAGCAGAGACTTGATGTCGACAGGGGCTGAAGCTTTCTTT.

This clone has only a few counts. This chain links TRBV7-2 with TRBJ2-1; no firm D call. CDR3 length: 11 residues. Between the trimmed V and J ends, which lost 5 bases and 8 bases, there was a span of 7 bases. The V gene's germline CDR1 is SGHTA and CDR2 FQGNSA. CDR3 protein: CASSPIHEQFF. CDR3 DNA: TGTGCCAGCAGCCCTATACATGAGCAGTTCTTC.

This clone was counted a single time. One end of the junction is discordant with germline, which a read error may explain. The chain recombines TRBV9 with TRBJ1-6; no firm D call. The CDR3 length is 13 residues. Germline lookup yields CDR1 SGDLS and CDR2 YYNGEE. The CDR3 DNA follows: TGTGCCAACAGCGTAGTTCTTAATTCACCCCTCCACTTT. Translation gives CANSVVLNSPLHF.

This clone appeared once. The rearrangement links TRBV19 to TRBJ1-1; no firm D call. Per the germline V gene, CDR1 is LNHDA and CDR2 is SQIVND (reference sequence). Trimming took 6 bases from V and 0 from J, leaving 8 bases between them. The CDR3 is 13 amino acids. The CDR3 protein is CASRYNMNTEAFF. The CDR3 DNA sequence: TGTGCCAGTAGGTACAATATGAACACTGAAGCTTTCTTT.

The sample holds many counts of this clone. V usage is TRBV11-2 and J usage is TRBJ2-2; tentatively, D is TRBD2 (7 bases). The CDR3 loop spans 18 amino acids. Germline CDR1 is SGHAT and CDR2 is FQNNGV. V gave up 3 bases and J gave up 0 bases, with 17 bases separating them. CDR3 nucleotides: TGTGCCAGCAGCTTGCGGGGGCCCTGGGGGGCGAACACCGGGGAGCTGTTTTTT. Residues: CASSLRGPWGANTGELFF.